A single sample is the source of the 23 T cell receptor beta chains below, sequenced in a study of blood T cell repertoires in COVID-19. Assay used: immunoSEQ multiplex PCR; TCRdb lists only in-frame clones, some missing. The sample has more than 70,000 clones; 86% are singletons. Sample: peripheral blood. Every receptor here comes from a man in his fifties or sixties with active or convalescent COVID-19.

The V and J genes are TRBV28 and TRBJ1-5; D is uncertain. With 1 base removed from V and 3 bases from J, the gap between germline ends came to 16 bases. The CDR3 covers 17 residues. Germline assignment: CDR1 MDHEN and CDR2 SYDVKM. The CDR3 here is CASSLLGRVDFNQPQHF. CDR3 in DNA: TGTGCCAGCAGTTTATTAGGCCGGGTGGACTTCAATCAGCCCCAGCATTTT. The whole variable domain, remainder taken from reference TRBV28 and TRBJ1-5, is DVKVTQSSRYLVKRTGEKVFLECVQDMDHENMFWYRQDPGLGLRLIYFSYDVKMKEKGDIPEGYSVSREKKERFSLILESASTNQTSMYLCASSLLGRVDFNQPQHFGDGTRLSIL.

A few counts support this clone. This chain joins TRBV28 and TRBJ2-3; D may be TRBD2 (6 bases). This CDR3 has 15 residues. The V gene lost 5 bases and the J gene lost 2 bases, with 14 bases spanning the gap. Germline V CDR1 and CDR2: MDHEN, SYDVKM. In nucleotides, the CDR3 is TGTGCCAGCAGTCCACCGGGACTCAACACAGATACGCAGTATTTT. It is translated as CASSPPGLNTDTQYF. Using reference TRBV28 and TRBJ2-3 for the parts outside the CDR3, the full variable domain is DVKVTQSSRYLVKRTGEKVFLECVQDMDHENMFWYRQDPGLGLRLIYFSYDVKMKEKGDIPEGYSVSREKKERFSLILESASTNQTSMYLCASSPPGLNTDTQYFGPGTRLTVL.

This clone has a handful of counts. The V gene is TRBV14, the J gene TRBJ1-1; 7 nucleotides match TRBD1. The V and J ends lost 5 bases and 11 bases, in that order; junction bases with no gene match: 5. CDR1 is SGHDN, CDR2 FVKESK, per germline. The CDR3 is 11 amino acids. CDR3 residues: CASSNTGVAFF. CDR3 DNA sequence: TGTGCCAGCAGCAATACAGGGGTGGCTTTCTTT.

The V call is TRBV6-5, the J call TRBJ2-5; a weak D match, TRBD1 (6 bases). CDR3 length: 14 residues. Between the trimmed V and J ends, which lost 6 bases and 1 base, there was a span of 12 bases. Germline CDR1 is MNHEY and CDR2 is SVGAGI. In DNA, the CDR3 is TGTGCCAGCAGCCTCGGGACACCCCAAGAGACCCAGTACTTC. This codes for CASSLGTPQETQYF.

This clone was observed a handful of times. The V call is TRBV5-4, the J call TRBJ1-1; 7 bases match TRBD1. CDR3 size: 14 residues. CDR1 SGHNT and CDR2 YYREEE come from the germline V gene (reference sequence). Trimming cost V 1 base and J 8 bases; bases outside gene matches: 8. The CDR3 nucleotides read TGTGCCAGCAGCTTGCCGGGACAGTGGGGCGAAGCTTTCTTT. This translates into CASSLPGQWGEAFF.

The chain links TRBV27 to TRBJ2-3, with D perhaps TRBD2 (7 bases). Trimming pared 3 bases from V and 5 bases from J, leaving 12 bases between. The CDR3 contains 14 residues. The germline V gene has CDR1 MNHEY and CDR2 SMNVEV (reference sequence). This chain's CDR3 is CASSFGGQLDTQYF. The DNA for the CDR3 is TGTGCCAGCAGTTTCGGGGGGCAGTTAGATACGCAGTATTTT.

This sequence joins TRBV29-1 and TRBJ1-1; D possibly corresponds to TRBD1 (5 bases). Trimming shortened V by 7 bases and J by 2 bases, and 11 bases separated the two germline ends. The CDR3 is 12 amino acids. The germline gives CDR1 SQVTM, CDR2 ANQGSEA. For the CDR3, the DNA is TGCAGCGGACAGAACCTCAACACTGAAGCTTTCTTT. Translating gives CSGQNLNTEAFF.

The chain recombines TRBV6-1 with TRBJ1-2; 7 nucleotides align to TRBD1. Unmatched junction bases numbered 5, after V lost 3 bases and J lost 4 bases. The CDR3 extends over 14 amino acids. Germline V gene data show CDR1 as MNHNS and CDR2 as SASEGT. The CDR3 coding sequence is TGTGCCAGCAGTGACCGACAGGGAACCTATGGCTACACCTTC. Its translation is CASSDRQGTYGYTF.

The V gene is TRBV5-8, the J gene TRBJ2-7, with 8 bases that match TRBD1. This CDR3 is 16 amino acids long. Germline loops: CDR1 SGHTS, CDR2 YDEGEE. J gave up 5 bases and V 0 bases, and 10 bases lay outside the gene matches. CDR3 residues: CASSLGLDRVNDEQYF. The CDR3 DNA reads as TGTGCCAGCAGCTTGGGGTTGGACAGGGTGAATGACGAGCAGTACTTC.

This chain uses TRBV7-8 with TRBJ2-1, with TRBD2 as a possible D gene (7 bases). Trimming cost V 3 bases and J 3 bases, with 15 bases left between them. Germline-derived CDR1 and CDR2 are SGHVS and FQNEAQ. CDR3 size: 16 residues. The CDR3 spells CASSLIRGGDYNEQFF. CDR3 coding DNA: TGTGCCAGCAGCTTGATTAGAGGGGGGGACTACAATGAGCAGTTCTTC.

The chain links TRBV28 to TRBJ2-7; D is possibly TRBD2 (5 bases). V gave up 2 bases and J gave up 2 bases, with 7 bases separating them. CDR1 is MDHEN, CDR2 SYDVKM, per germline. This CDR3 spans 13 amino acids. The DNA for the CDR3 is TGTGCCAGCAGTTTACCGGGAACCTACGAGCAGTACGTC. Its translation is CASSLPGTYEQYV.

The chain uses TRBV11-2 and TRBJ1-2, with D possibly matching TRBD1 (6 bases). The CDR3 spans 15 residues. CDR1 SGHAT and CDR2 FQNNGV come from the germline V gene. With 2 bases removed from V and 5 bases from J, the gap between germline ends came to 15 bases. The CDR3 DNA is TGTGCCAGCAGCTTATTGGACAGTTGGGCTTATGGCTACACCTTC. Its translation: CASSLLDSWAYGYTF. Complete variable domain (other parts from reference TRBV11-2 and TRBJ1-2): EAGVAQSPRYKIIEKRQSVAFWCNPISGHATLYWYQQILGQGPKLLIQFQNNGVVDDSQLPKDRFSAERLKGVDSTLKIQPAKLEDSAVYLCASSLLDSWAYGYTFGSGTRLTVV.

The V gene is TRBV10-2, the J gene TRBJ1-6; TRBD1 is a possible D gene (6 bases). With 5 bases removed from V and 6 bases from J, the gap between germline ends came to 14 bases. CDR3 size: 15 residues. Germline CDR1 is WSHSY and CDR2 is SAAADI. The CDR3 reads CASSWTAGGNSPLHF. The CDR3 nucleotides are TGCGCCAGCAGTTGGACAGCAGGAGGTAATTCACCCCTCCACTTT.

This sequence joins TRBV9 and TRBJ2-1; TRBD1 aligns across 9 bases. The CDR3 extends over 16 amino acids. Germline V CDR1 and CDR2: SGDLS, YYNGEE. Trimming took 0 bases from V and 0 from J; bases not matched to a gene: 1. The CDR3 DNA follows: TGTGCCAGCAGCGTAGTGGGACAGGGCTCCTACAATGAGCAGTTCTTC. Translating gives CASSVVGQGSYNEQFF.

The genes are TRBV18 and TRBJ1-1; 7 nucleotides align to TRBD1. The CDR3 has 15 residues. J gave up 3 bases and V 3 bases, and 7 bases lay outside the gene matches. Looked up from germline, CDR1 is KGHSH and CDR2 is LQKENI. For the CDR3, the DNA is TGTGCCAGCTCACCCAGACAGGGTGGGGACACTGAAGCTTTCTTT. As protein: CASSPRQGGDTEAFF.

This clone came up a few times. The CDR3 region is CASSQDYGATNEKLFF. As DNA, the CDR3 is TGCGCCAGCAGCCAAGATTATGGGGCGACGAATGAAAAACTGTTTTTT. The chain links TRBV4-1 to TRBJ1-4, with a tentative D call TRBD1 (5 bases). The CDR3 spans 16 residues. CDR1 is MGHRA and CDR2 is YSYEKL in the germline V gene. The V end was cut by 0 bases, the J end by 5 bases, with 13 bases between.

This chain joins TRBV29-1 and TRBJ2-7; weak D call: TRBD1 (6 bases). Germline CDR1 is SQVTM and CDR2 is ANQGSEA. V lost 7 bases to trimming and J lost 3 bases, with 16 bases between them. The CDR3 spans 13 residues. DNA for the CDR3: TGCAGCGCCTCCGCGCCAGGGGTCTACGAGCAGTACTTC. Translation: CSASAPGVYEQYF.

This sequence joins TRBV19 and TRBJ2-5; TRBD1 agrees at 12 bases. The length of the CDR3 is 20 residues. Germline CDR1 LNHDA, CDR2 SQIVND (reference sequence). J gave up 1 base and V 0 bases, and 12 bases lay outside the gene matches. CDR3 in DNA: TGTGCCAGTAGTATAGATCCGGGACAGGGGGCCACCCCCCGCCAAGAGACCCAGTACTTC. This encodes CASSIDPGQGATPRQETQYF.

V usage is TRBV19 and J usage is TRBJ1-2, with 10 bases that match TRBD1. The CDR3 covers 13 residues. The V gene's germline CDR1 is LNHDA and CDR2 SQIVND (reference sequence). V lost 8 bases, J lost 5 bases, and 5 bases stayed unmatched. The CDR3 here is CASSGTGEYGYTF. The CDR3 DNA reads TGTGCCAGTTCCGGGACAGGGGAGTATGGCTACACCTTC.

The chain carries TRBV5-8 and TRBJ1-2, with 9 bases fitting TRBD1. Trimming removed 4 bases from V and 2 bases from J; junction bases left unmatched: 3. Germline V gene data show CDR1 as SGHTS and CDR2 as YDEGEE. The CDR3 length is 14 residues. CDR3 residues: CASSLGQGNYGYTF. The CDR3 DNA sequence: TGTGCCAGCAGCCTCGGACAGGGGAACTATGGCTACACCTTC. The full variable domain, completed using reference TRBV5-8 and TRBJ1-2, is EAGVTQSPTHLIKTRGQQATLRCSPISGHTSVYWYQQALGLGLQFLLWYDEGEERNRGNFPPRFSGRQFPNYSSELNVNALELEDSALYLCASSLGQGNYGYTFGSGTRLTVV.

The CDR3 nucleotides are TGTGCCAGCAGCTTAGAAGCAGGGGGATACGGGGAGCTGTTTTTT. This codes for CASSLEAGGYGELFF. V usage is TRBV11-2 and J usage is TRBJ2-2, with 7 bases that match TRBD1. The germline gives CDR1 SGHAT, CDR2 FQNNGV. Losses at the gene ends were 0 bases for V and 7 bases for J; bases not matched to a gene: 5. The CDR3 is made up of 15 amino acids.

This sequence joins TRBV12-3 or TRBV12-4 and TRBJ2-7; no definite D call. The germline V and J ends were trimmed by 4 bases and 1 base, with 5 bases remaining between them. The CDR3 covers 12 residues. The CDR3 bases are TGTGCCAGCAGTTCATTTTCCTACGAGCAGTACTTC. This translates into CASSSFSYEQYF.

The J gene is TRBJ1-3, the V gene TRBV7-9; TRBD1 might be the D (5 bases). V dropped 2 bases and J dropped 2 bases, with 13 bases sitting between them. The CDR3 covers 16 residues. The germline V gene encodes CDR1 SEHNR and CDR2 FQNEAQ (reference sequence). The CDR3 nucleotides read TGTGCCAGCAGCTTACAGGGAGGTGGGCCTGGAAACACCATATATTTT. This encodes CASSLQGGGPGNTIYF.